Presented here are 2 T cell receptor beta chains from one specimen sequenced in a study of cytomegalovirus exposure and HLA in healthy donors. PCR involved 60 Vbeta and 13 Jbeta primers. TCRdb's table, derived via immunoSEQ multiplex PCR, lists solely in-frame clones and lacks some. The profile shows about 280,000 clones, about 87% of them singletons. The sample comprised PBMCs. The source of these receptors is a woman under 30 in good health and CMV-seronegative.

The DNA of the CDR3 is TGTGCCAGCAGGAGAGGGGGAGAGGAAGCTTTCTTT. As protein: CASRRGGEEAFF. This chain uses TRBV27 with TRBJ1-1; TRBD1 is a possible D gene (6 bases). Germline CDR1 reads MNHEY; CDR2 reads SMNVEV (reference sequence). V was clipped by 6 bases and J by 8 bases, with 13 bases between them. The CDR3 length is 12 residues.

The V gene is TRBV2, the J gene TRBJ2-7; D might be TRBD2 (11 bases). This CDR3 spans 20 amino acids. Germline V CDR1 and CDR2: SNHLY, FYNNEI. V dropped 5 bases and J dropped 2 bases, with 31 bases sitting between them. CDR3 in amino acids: CASSPGQGTTSGGLTYEQYF. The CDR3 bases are TGTGCCAGCAGTCCGGGACAGGGGACTACTAGCGGGGGTCTTACCTACGAGCAGTACTTC.